The clone carrying this T cell receptor beta chain was picked up many times. TCRdb called the PCR reads again in MiXCR, with one record for every CDR3 protein. The table includes approximately 500,000 distinct CDR3 sequences, roughly a fifth detected once. The sample originates from a study of molecular identifiers for immune sequencing clone quantification. From around 20,000 to 990,000 sorted cells, naive CD8 libraries were generated with 10%, 30% or 50% RNA. Sorting selected naive CD8 T cells with a CD8+CD4-CCR7+CD45RA+ phenotype. The TCR was taken from a human donor in good health. Some libraries in this study had Jurkat cell RNA spiked in. What was sequenced was naive CD8+ T cells from blood, with Jurkat cell RNA spiked in. This sample's subset: FACS-sorted CD8+CD4-CCR7+CD45RA+ naive T cells.

The CDR3 nucleotides read TGTGCCAGCAGTTCCTTGGCGGCTGCTGAGCAGTTCTTC. It specifies CASSSLAAAEQFF. The chain uses TRBV12-3 or TRBV12-4 and TRBJ2-1; D uncertain. Trimming left V 4 bases short and J 9 bases short, with 13 bases between. This CDR3 contains 13 residues.